Presented here are 13 T cell receptor beta chains from one specimen sequenced in a study of blood T cell repertoires in COVID-19. Assay used: immunoSEQ multiplex PCR; TCRdb lists only in-frame clones, some missing. The repertoire has about 140,000 clones, 80% to 85% of them found once; the top ten carry about 8%. The material sequenced was peripheral blood. These receptors all come from a human donor in a cohort sampled during active COVID-19.

The rearrangement joins TRBV7-3 to TRBJ1-3; D remains ambiguous. V shed 2 bases and J shed 0 bases, with 8 bases lying between them. The CDR3 spans 15 residues. Germline V gene lookup returns CDR1 SGHTA and CDR2 FQGTGA. The CDR3 bases are TGTGCCAGCAGCTTATTTAGTGGCTCTGGAAACACCATATATTTT. The encoded protein is CASSLFSGSGNTIYF.

This chain connects TRBV19 to TRBJ1-1; 7 bases match TRBD1. Germline V gives CDR1 LNHDA, CDR2 SQIVND (reference sequence). The CDR3 has 15 amino acids. Trimming cost V 5 bases and J 5 bases; bases outside gene matches: 11. The CDR3 sequence is CASSSQGFGQTEAFF. Here the CDR3 DNA reads TGTGCCAGTAGTTCACAGGGGTTCGGTCAGACTGAAGCTTTCTTT.

V usage is TRBV12-1 and J usage is TRBJ2-5; TRBD2 reflects the table's D call only, with no check against the DNA. TRBV12-1 is tagged as a pseudogene. This CDR3 is 15 amino acids long. The CDR3 here is CASSFAIEGTETQYF. CDR3 DNA: TGTGCCAGCAGCTTTGCAATCGAGGGAACAGAGACCCAGTACTTC.

V and J are TRBV4-1 and TRBJ2-1, with 12 nucleotides matching TRBD2. The germline V gene has CDR1 MGHRA and CDR2 YSYEKL. J was trimmed by 7 bases and V by 4 bases; bases with no gene match: 5. The CDR3 totals 15 residues. CDR3 loop: CASSLGLAGLNEQFF. In DNA form, the CDR3 reads TGCGCCAGCAGCCTCGGACTAGCGGGGCTTAATGAGCAGTTCTTC.

The chain's CDR3 is CASRGGSNQPQHF. DNA for the CDR3: TGTGCCAGCCGGGGGGGCAGCAATCAGCCCCAGCATTTT. This chain connects TRBV7-2 to TRBJ1-5; possible D gene TRBD1, 6 bases. The germline gives CDR1 SGHTA, CDR2 FQGNSA. The CDR3 is 13 amino acids. Trimming shortened V by 8 bases and J by 1 base, and 9 bases separated the two germline ends. Based on the CDR3 plus reference TRBV7-2 and TRBJ1-5, the full variable domain is GAGVSQSPSNKVTEKGKDVELRCDPISGHTALYWYRQSLGQGLEFLIYFQGNSAPDKSGLPSDRFSAERTGGSVSTLTIQRTQQEDSAVYLCASRGGSNQPQHFGDGTRLSIL.

V usage is TRBV7-9 and J usage is TRBJ2-3; the match to TRBD2 covers 8 bases. The germline V gene encodes CDR1 SEHNR and CDR2 FQNEAQ (reference sequence). There are 15 residues in the CDR3. The ends lost 4 bases at V and 4 bases at J; junction bases unmatched: 7. The CDR3 sequence is CASSSSGGQADTQYF. The CDR3 region has the DNA TGTGCCAGCAGCTCCTCGGGGGGGCAGGCAGATACGCAGTATTTT.

The V and J genes are TRBV10-3 and TRBJ2-5; D not certain. The V end lost 3 bases, the J end lost 7 bases, and 15 bases lay between the germline ends. This CDR3 is 14 amino acids long. Germline CDR1 ENHRY, CDR2 SYGVKD. CDR3 residues: CAISDLQVDGTQYF. CDR3 nucleotides: TGTGCCATCAGTGACCTCCAGGTCGATGGGACCCAGTACTTC.

DNA for the CDR3: TGTGCCAGCAGCCATCGACAGGATAACTATGGCTACACCTTC. Amino acids: CASSHRQDNYGYTF. The V gene is TRBV7-2, the J gene TRBJ1-2; D might be TRBD1 (6 bases). The CDR3 sequence is 14 residues long. The V end was cut by 5 bases, the J end by 1 base, with 11 bases between. Germline CDR1 is SGHTA and CDR2 is FQGNSA.

V is TRBV7-6 and J is TRBJ1-2; 8 nucleotides match TRBD1. After removal of 5 bases from V and 2 bases from J, the junction contained 4 bases not matched to a gene. The CDR3 covers 14 residues. Germline CDR1 is SGHVS and CDR2 is FNYEAQ. The CDR3 protein is CASSRDRLNYGYTF. CDR3 DNA sequence: TGTGCCAGCAGCCGGGACAGGCTGAACTATGGCTACACCTTC.

The V gene is TRBV5-4, the J gene TRBJ2-1; possibly TRBD2 for D (5 bases). The CDR3 has 15 amino acids. The V gene's germline CDR1 is SGHNT and CDR2 YYREEE (reference sequence). V was clipped by 3 bases and J by 3 bases, with 13 bases between them. The CDR3 DNA reads TGTGCCAGCAGCTCGAAGGACTGGAACTACAATGAGCAGTTCTTC. Translation gives CASSSKDWNYNEQFF.

The rearrangement uses TRBV19 and TRBJ1-6, with TRBD1 identical over 8 bases. Germline V lookup: CDR1 LNHDA, CDR2 SQIVND (reference sequence). The CDR3 is 17 residues long. V lost 5 bases to trimming and J lost 1 base; unmatched junction nucleotides: 7. CDR3 residues: CASSPTGAGSYNSPLHF. The CDR3 bases are TGTGCCAGTAGTCCGACAGGGGCGGGATCCTATAATTCACCCCTCCACTTT.

The V and J genes are TRBV15 and TRBJ1-2; maybe TRBD1 (6 bases). This CDR3 is 16 amino acids long. Germline V gene sequence: CDR1 LNHNV, CDR2 YYDKDF (reference sequence). V shed 3 bases and J shed 4 bases, with 18 bases lying between them. This chain's CDR3 is CATSSPGGGQPYGYTF. The CDR3 nucleotides are TGTGCCACCAGCAGTCCTGGGGGGGGACAACCCTATGGCTACACCTTC.

This clone was observed once. This chain links TRBV19 with TRBJ1-3; a weak D match, TRBD1 (6 bases). CDR1 LNHDA and CDR2 SQIVND come from the germline V gene (reference sequence). The V and J ends lost 10 bases and 0 bases respectively, with 22 bases between them. The CDR3 spans 17 residues. The CDR3 sequence is CATKTAGTRYSGNTIYF. DNA for the CDR3: TGTGCCACTAAAACCGCCGGGACACGATACTCTGGAAACACCATATATTTT.